This T cell receptor beta chain appears in the sequencing data of a study of T cell changes during pregnancy in multiple sclerosis (dated by TCRdb to about 2019). At the level of the whole study: In women with multiple sclerosis, the researchers looked at how the T cell repertoire shifted as pregnancy progressed.

The germline V and J ends show losses of 8 bases and 3 bases respectively, and no gene match explains 12 bases of the junction. The CDR3 has 15 amino acids, counting the end cysteine and phenylalanine. Left in the record is the CDR3 DNA by itself, 45 bases read in frame from the first base. CDR1 and CDR2 (MDHEN, SYDVKM) derive from the germline V gene. Library preparation was by the immunoSEQ multiplex PCR assay. Here the immuneACCESS table is served through TCRdb, limited to in-frame sequences with V and J called. Missing clones are a known gap in these copies; in checked studies unresolved V genes cover under half, and the rest lacks a known reason. The sample table records around 40,000 clones; more than 85% of these occur just once. The ten largest clones represent 0.5% of the sample. Concerning this clone: Its target antigen remains unknown. The sample holds no much larger clone one base away, and base qualities are not on file.

In this chain, TRBV28 is recombined with TRBJ2-5; TRBD1 agrees with 7 junctional bases. The receptor was isolated from a female donor in good health, enrolled as a control in a pregnancy study. The sequences come from CD4+ T cells from peripheral blood mononuclear cells, collected in the second trimester of pregnancy. At the DNA level, the sequence is TGTGCCAGCCAAACAGGGGAACAAAGGGAAGAGACCCAGTACTTC. This codes for CASQTGEQREETQYF. The CDR3 plus the reference TRBV28 and TRBJ2-5 genes for the other parts give the full variable domain: DVKVTQSSRYLVKRTGEKVFLECVQDMDHENMFWYRQDPGLGLRLIYFSYDVKMKEKGDIPEGYSVSREKKERFSLILESASTNQTSMYLCASQTGEQREETQYFGPGTRLLVL.